These 11 T cell receptor beta chains originate from one sample sequenced in a study of a mutant IDH1 vaccine in newly diagnosed glioma. Profiled with immunoSEQ multiplex PCR; TCRdb holds only in-frame clones, not every one. The sample contains 95,000 to 120,000 clones, almost 90% of which appear only once. Described time point: week 11, during vaccination. One vaccine dose held 300 ug of mutant IDH1 20-mer peptide and came with topical imiquimod. These TCRs are of unknown antigen specificity. The source material was PBMCs, sampled from a glioma patient whose treatment included an IDH1 peptide vaccine. These receptors originate from a woman in her fifties or sixties with glioma.

The V and J genes are TRBV7-2 and TRBJ2-1, with D maybe TRBD1 (6 bases). CDR3 length: 15 residues. V lost 9 bases, J lost 1 base, and 16 bases lay in between. CDR1 and CDR2 (germline): SGHTA, FQGNSA. CDR3: CASLPQGPSYNEQFF. The CDR3 DNA reads as TGTGCCAGTCTACCACAGGGACCTTCCTACAATGAGCAGTTCTTC.

This clone was picked up one time. This rearrangement joins TRBV7-9 to TRBJ1-5, with D unclear. The germline V gene has CDR1 SEHNR and CDR2 FQNEAQ (reference sequence). CDR3 length: 15 amino acids. The V and J ends lost 1 base and 9 bases respectively, with 16 bases between them. Here the CDR3 DNA reads TGTGCCAGCAGCTTAGGAGGCGGAGGGTCAGGGCCCCAGCATTTT. Translating it yields CASSLGGGGSGPQHF. Complete variable domain (other parts from reference TRBV7-9 and TRBJ1-5): DTGVSQNPRHKITKRGQNVTFRCDPISEHNRLYWYRQTLGQGPEFLTYFQNEAQLEKSRLLSDRFSAERPKGSFSTLEIQRTEQGDSAMYLCASSLGGGGSGPQHFGDGTRLSIL.

The V call is TRBV28, the J call TRBJ2-3, with a weak D call TRBD1 (5 bases). Per germline, CDR1 MDHEN and CDR2 SYDVKM. CDR3 size: 13 residues. The germline V and J ends were trimmed by 11 bases and 2 bases, with 14 bases remaining between them. CDR3 residues: CAAGAAHTDTQYF. CDR3 nucleotide sequence: TGTGCCGCTGGGGCAGCCCACACAGATACGCAGTATTTT.

The V gene is TRBV5-1, the J gene TRBJ2-7, with 11 nucleotides matching TRBD2. The V gene's germline CDR1 is SGHRS and CDR2 YFSETQ. CDR3 size: 15 residues. J lost 6 bases, V lost 4 bases, and 9 bases had no gene match. CDR3 in DNA: TGCGCCAGCAGCCCCTATAGCGGGGGGGGCACCGAGCAGTACTTC. Encoded protein: CASSPYSGGGTEQYF.

This clone showed up just a few times. The V gene is TRBV27, the J gene TRBJ1-1, with a tentative D call TRBD1 (6 bases). The CDR3 loop spans 13 amino acids. The ends were cut back, 1 base at V and 3 bases at J, with 6 bases in the middle. Germline CDR1 is MNHEY and CDR2 is SMNVEV (reference sequence). CDR3 nucleotides: TGTGCCAGCAGTTTATACAGGGACACTGAAGCTTTCTTT. Translation: CASSLYRDTEAFF.

In DNA, the CDR3 is TGTGCCAGCAGCGCGACTAGCGGGAGGGCCCACGAGCAGTACTTC. Protein: CASSATSGRAHEQYF. The rearrangement joins TRBV9 to TRBJ2-7; 14 nucleotides match TRBD2. Germline CDR1 SGDLS, CDR2 YYNGEE. J gave up 5 bases and V 3 bases, and 4 bases lay outside the gene matches. This CDR3 is built from 15 residues.

The chain joins TRBV5-1 to TRBJ2-4, with D perhaps matching TRBD1 or TRBD2 (5 bases each). CDR3 length: 17 amino acids. V lost 4 bases and J lost 2, with 19 bases in between. CDR1 is SGHRS, CDR2 YFSETQ, per germline. The CDR3 sequence is CASSPDGAWAPKNIQYF. CDR3 nucleotides: TGCGCCAGCAGCCCGGACGGGGCCTGGGCGCCCAAAAACATTCAGTACTTC.

The V call is TRBV28, the J call TRBJ2-2; perhaps TRBD2 as D (6 bases). With 6 bases removed from V and 4 bases from J, the gap between germline ends came to 12 bases. Germline CDR1 is MDHEN and CDR2 is SYDVKM. The CDR3 is 14 amino acids. The CDR3 sequence is CASSSGLFTGELFF. The CDR3 bases are TGTGCCAGCAGCTCGGGACTCTTCACCGGGGAGCTGTTTTTT. The variable domain in full, with the rest retrieved from reference TRBV28 and TRBJ2-2, is DVKVTQSSRYLVKRTGEKVFLECVQDMDHENMFWYRQDPGLGLRLIYFSYDVKMKEKGDIPEGYSVSREKKERFSLILESASTNQTSMYLCASSSGLFTGELFFGEGSRLTVL.

The rearrangement joins TRBV14 to TRBJ2-7; D remains ambiguous. Germline CDR1 is SGHDN and CDR2 is FVKESK. This CDR3 is 12 amino acids long. V lost 3 bases, J lost 10 bases, and 13 bases lay in between. The CDR3 protein is CASSQGVAAQYF. The CDR3 DNA reads as TGTGCCAGCAGCCAGGGCGTTGCGGCTCAGTACTTC.

This clone occurred once. The V call is TRBV29-1, the J call TRBJ2-5; 7 bases align to TRBD1. The CDR3 consists of 12 residues. Germline V gene lookup returns CDR1 SQVTM and CDR2 ANQGSEA. The CDR3 DNA reads TGCAGTTGTAGGGGGCTATCGGAGACCCAGTACTTC. This encodes CSCRGLSETQYF.

V usage is TRBV6-6 and J usage is TRBJ1-5, with D tentatively TRBD1 (6 bases). The germline V and J ends were trimmed by 0 bases and 7 bases, with 16 bases remaining between them. CDR3 size: 16 residues. Germline V CDR1 and CDR2: MNHNY, SVGAGI (reference sequence). The CDR3 DNA sequence: TGTGCCAGCAGTTACTCGGGAGCCATTGGGGGCCAGCCCCAGCATTTT. It translates to CASSYSGAIGGQPQHF.